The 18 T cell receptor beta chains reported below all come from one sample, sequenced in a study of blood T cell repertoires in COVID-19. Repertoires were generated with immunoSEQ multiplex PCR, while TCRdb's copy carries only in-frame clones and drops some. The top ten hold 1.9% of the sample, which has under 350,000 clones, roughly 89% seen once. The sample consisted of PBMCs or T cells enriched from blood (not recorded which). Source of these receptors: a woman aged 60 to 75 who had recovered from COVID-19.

Written as DNA, the CDR3 is TGCGCCAGCAGCACAGGAAGCTCTGGAAACACCATATATTTT. Encoded protein: CASSTGSSGNTIYF. The chain is built from TRBV5-1 and TRBJ1-3, with D tentatively TRBD1 (5 bases). V was clipped by 4 bases and J by 0 bases, with 8 bases between them. Germline CDR1 reads SGHRS; CDR2 reads YFSETQ. This CDR3 is 14 amino acids long. The full variable domain, in which reference TRBV5-1 and TRBJ1-3 provide the parts outside the CDR3, is KAGVTQTPRYLIKTRGQQVTLSCSPISGHRSVSWYQQTPGQGLQFLFEYFSETQRNKGNFPGRFSGRQFSNSRSEMNVSTLELGDSALYLCASSTGSSGNTIYFGEGSWLTVV.

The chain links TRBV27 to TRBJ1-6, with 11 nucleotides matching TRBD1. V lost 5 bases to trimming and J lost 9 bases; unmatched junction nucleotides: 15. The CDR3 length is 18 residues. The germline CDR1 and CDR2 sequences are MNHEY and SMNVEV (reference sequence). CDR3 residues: CASSPIGGTGGFGSPLHF. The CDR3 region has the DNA TGTGCCAGCAGTCCTATTGGCGGGACAGGGGGTTTTGGTTCACCCCTCCACTTT.

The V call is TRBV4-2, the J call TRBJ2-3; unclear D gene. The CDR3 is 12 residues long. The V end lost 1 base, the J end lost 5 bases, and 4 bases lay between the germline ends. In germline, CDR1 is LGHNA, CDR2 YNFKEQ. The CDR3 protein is CASSQARDTQYF. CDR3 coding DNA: TGTGCCAGCAGCCAAGCGAGAGATACGCAGTATTTT.

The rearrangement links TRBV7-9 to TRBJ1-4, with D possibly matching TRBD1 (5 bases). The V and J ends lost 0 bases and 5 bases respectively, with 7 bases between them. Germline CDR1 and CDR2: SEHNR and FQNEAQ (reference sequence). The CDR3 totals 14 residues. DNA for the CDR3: TGTGCCAGCAGCTTAGCGGGGCAAAATGAAAAACTGTTTTTT. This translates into CASSLAGQNEKLFF.

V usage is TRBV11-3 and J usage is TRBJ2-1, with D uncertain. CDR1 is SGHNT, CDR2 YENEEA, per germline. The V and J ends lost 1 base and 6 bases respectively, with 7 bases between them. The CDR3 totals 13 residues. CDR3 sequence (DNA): TGTGCCAGCAGCTTAGTTTCCGGCAATGAGCAGTTCTTC. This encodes CASSLVSGNEQFF.

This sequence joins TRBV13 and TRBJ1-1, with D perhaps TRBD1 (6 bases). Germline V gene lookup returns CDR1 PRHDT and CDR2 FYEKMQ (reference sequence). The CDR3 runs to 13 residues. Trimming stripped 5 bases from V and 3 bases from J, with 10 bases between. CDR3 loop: CASSNREYTEAFF. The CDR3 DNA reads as TGTGCCAGCAGCAACAGGGAATACACTGAAGCTTTCTTT. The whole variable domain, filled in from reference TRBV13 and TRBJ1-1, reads AAGVIQSPRHLIKEKRETATLKCYPIPRHDTVYWYQQGPGQDPQFLISFYEKMQSDKGSIPDRFSAQQFSDYHSELNMSSLELGDSALYFCASSNREYTEAFFGQGTRLTVV.

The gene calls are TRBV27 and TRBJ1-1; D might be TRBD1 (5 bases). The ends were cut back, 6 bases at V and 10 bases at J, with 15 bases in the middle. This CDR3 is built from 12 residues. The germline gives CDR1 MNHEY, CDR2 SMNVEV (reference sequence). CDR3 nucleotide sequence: TGTGCCAGCAGAAGAGGACCCGGGGGAGCTTTCTTT. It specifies CASRRGPGGAFF.

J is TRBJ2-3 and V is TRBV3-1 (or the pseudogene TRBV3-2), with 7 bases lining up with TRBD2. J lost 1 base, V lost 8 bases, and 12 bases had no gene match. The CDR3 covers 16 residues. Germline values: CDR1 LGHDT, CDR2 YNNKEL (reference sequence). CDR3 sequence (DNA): TGTGCCAGCGGACTAGGAGCGGCGGGAGGCACAGATACGCAGTATTTT. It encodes CASGLGAAGGTDTQYF.

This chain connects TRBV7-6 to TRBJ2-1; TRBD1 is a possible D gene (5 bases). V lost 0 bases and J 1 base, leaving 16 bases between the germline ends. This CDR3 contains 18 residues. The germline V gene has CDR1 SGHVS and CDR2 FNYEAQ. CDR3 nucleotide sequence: TGTGCCAGCAGCTTAGCGACAAGGGCGCAGGGTTCCTACAATGAGCAGTTCTTC. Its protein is CASSLATRAQGSYNEQFF. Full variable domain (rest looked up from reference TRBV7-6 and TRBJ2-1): GAGVSQSPRYKVTKRGQDVALRCDPISGHVSLYWYRQALGQGPEFLTYFNYEAQQDKSGLPNDRFSAERPEGSISTLTIQRTEQRDSAMYRCASSLATRAQGSYNEQFFGPGTRLTVL.

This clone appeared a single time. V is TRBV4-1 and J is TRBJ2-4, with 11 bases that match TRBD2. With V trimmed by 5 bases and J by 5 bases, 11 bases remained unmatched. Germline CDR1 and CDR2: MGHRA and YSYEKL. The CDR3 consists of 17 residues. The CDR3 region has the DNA TGCGCCAGCAGCTCGCGGCTAGCGGGAGGTTCTGAAAACATTCAGTACTTC. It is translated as CASSSRLAGGSENIQYF.

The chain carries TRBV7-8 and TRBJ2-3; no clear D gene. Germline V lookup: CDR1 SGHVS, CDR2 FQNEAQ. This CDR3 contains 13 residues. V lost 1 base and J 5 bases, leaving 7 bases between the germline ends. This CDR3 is CASSLVRGDTQYF. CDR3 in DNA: TGTGCCAGCAGCTTAGTCCGAGGAGATACGCAGTATTTT.

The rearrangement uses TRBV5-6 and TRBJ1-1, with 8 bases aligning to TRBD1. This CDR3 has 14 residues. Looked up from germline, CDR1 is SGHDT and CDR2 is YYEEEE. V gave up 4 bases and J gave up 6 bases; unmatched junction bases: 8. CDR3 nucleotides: TGTGCCAGCAGCCCAGGACAGGGAAGGGCTGAAGCTTTCTTT. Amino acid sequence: CASSPGQGRAEAFF.

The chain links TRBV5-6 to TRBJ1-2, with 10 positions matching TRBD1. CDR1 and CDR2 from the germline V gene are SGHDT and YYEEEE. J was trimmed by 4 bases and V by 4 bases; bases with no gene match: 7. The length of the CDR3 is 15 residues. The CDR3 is CASSTGQGVAYGYTF. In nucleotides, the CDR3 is TGTGCCAGCAGCACAGGACAGGGGGTGGCCTATGGCTACACCTTC.

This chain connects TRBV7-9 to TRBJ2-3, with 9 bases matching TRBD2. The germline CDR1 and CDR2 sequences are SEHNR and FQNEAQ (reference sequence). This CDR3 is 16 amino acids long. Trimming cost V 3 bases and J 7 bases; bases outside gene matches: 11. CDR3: CASSFQREAAGYTQYF. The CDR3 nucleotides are TGTGCCAGCAGCTTCCAGCGGGAGGCCGCTGGGTATACGCAGTATTTT. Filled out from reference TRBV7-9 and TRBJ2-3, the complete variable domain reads DTGVSQNPRHKITKRGQNVTFRCDPISEHNRLYWYRQTLGQGPEFLTYFQNEAQLEKSRLLSDRFSAERPKGSFSTLEIQRTEQGDSAMYLCASSFQREAAGYTQYFGPGTRLTVL.

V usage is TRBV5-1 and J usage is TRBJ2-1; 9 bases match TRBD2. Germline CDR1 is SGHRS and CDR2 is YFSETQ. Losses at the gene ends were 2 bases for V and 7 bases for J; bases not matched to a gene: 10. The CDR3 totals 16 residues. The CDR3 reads CASSFRGGGGANEQFF. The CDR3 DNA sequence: TGCGCCAGCAGCTTCCGCGGGGGCGGGGGGGCTAATGAGCAGTTCTTC.

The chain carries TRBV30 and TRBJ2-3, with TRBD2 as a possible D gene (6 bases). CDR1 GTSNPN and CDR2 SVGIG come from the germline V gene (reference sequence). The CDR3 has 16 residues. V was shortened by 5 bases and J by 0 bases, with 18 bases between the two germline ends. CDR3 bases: TGTGCCTGGGGAATAGGACTATTTGCTAGCACAGATACGCAGTATTTT. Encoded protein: CAWGIGLFASTDTQYF.

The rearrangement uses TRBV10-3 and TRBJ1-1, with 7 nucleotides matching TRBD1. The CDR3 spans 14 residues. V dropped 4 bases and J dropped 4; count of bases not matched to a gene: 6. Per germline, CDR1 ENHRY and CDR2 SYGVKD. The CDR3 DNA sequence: TGTGCCATCAGTGTTGACAGGGACGGCACTGAAGCTTTCTTT. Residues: CAISVDRDGTEAFF.

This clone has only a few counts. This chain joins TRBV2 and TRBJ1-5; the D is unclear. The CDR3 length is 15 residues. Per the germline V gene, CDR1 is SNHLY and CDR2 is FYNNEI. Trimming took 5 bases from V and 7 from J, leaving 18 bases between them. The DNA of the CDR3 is TGTGCCAGCAGTTTTGTGGAGGGCACCATGCAGCCCCAGCATTTT. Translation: CASSFVEGTMQPQHF. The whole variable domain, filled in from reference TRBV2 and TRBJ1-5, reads EPEVTQTPSHQVTQMGQEVILRCVPISNHLYFYWYRQILGQKVEFLVSFYNNEISEKSEIFDDQFSVERPDGSNFTLKIRSTKLEDSAMYFCASSFVEGTMQPQHFGDGTRLSIL.